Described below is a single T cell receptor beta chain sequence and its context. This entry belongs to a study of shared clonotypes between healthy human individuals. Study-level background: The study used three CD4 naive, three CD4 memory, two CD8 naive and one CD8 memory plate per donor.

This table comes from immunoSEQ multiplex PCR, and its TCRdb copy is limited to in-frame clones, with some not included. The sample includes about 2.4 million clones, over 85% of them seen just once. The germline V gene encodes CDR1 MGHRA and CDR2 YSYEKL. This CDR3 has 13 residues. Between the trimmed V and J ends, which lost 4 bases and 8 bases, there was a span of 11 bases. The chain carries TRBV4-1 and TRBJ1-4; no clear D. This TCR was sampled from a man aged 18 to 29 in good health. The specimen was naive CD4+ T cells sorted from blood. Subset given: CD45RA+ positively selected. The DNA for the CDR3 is TGCGCCAGCAGCCCGGTAGAATGGGAAAAACTGTTTTTT. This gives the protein CASSPVEWEKLFF.